The 5 T cell receptor beta chains presented below share a single source sample, sequenced in a study of blood T cell repertoires in COVID-19. The assay was immunoSEQ multiplex PCR, and TCRdb's table has in-frame clones only and misses some. Among hundreds of thousands of clones listed, about 85% were seen once. The material sequenced was peripheral blood. The receptors stem from a man between 18 and 29 years old with active or convalescent COVID-19.

V and J are TRBV7-3 and TRBJ2-5; the match to TRBD1 covers 8 bases. CDR3 length: 15 amino acids. Looked up from germline, CDR1 is SGHTA and CDR2 is FQGTGA. V trimming: 2 bases; J trimming: 2 bases; junction bases outside the gene matches: 4. The DNA for the CDR3 is TGTGCCAGCAGCTTAGAGCGGACAGGGCAAGAGACCCAGTACTTC. Its translation: CASSLERTGQETQYF.

The chain combines TRBV7-2 with TRBJ1-2; tentatively, D is TRBD1 (5 bases). CDR1 is SGHTA, CDR2 FQGNSA, per germline. The CDR3 covers 13 residues. Trimming removed 5 bases from V and 8 bases from J, with 15 bases in between. In nucleotides, the CDR3 is TGTGCCAGCAGCCGGACACGCCTTGCCGGCTACACCTTC. Amino acids: CASSRTRLAGYTF.

CDR3 loop: CASSSTSGRATEQFF. Written as DNA, the CDR3 is TGTGCCAGCAGTTCTACTAGCGGGAGGGCCACTGAGCAGTTCTTC. This chain uses TRBV6-5 with TRBJ2-1; 13 bases align to TRBD2. V shed 4 bases and J 9 bases; nucleotides not matched to a gene: 6. The CDR3 is 15 residues long. Germline V gene sequence: CDR1 MNHEY, CDR2 SVGAGI.

The J gene is TRBJ2-7, the V gene TRBV18, with 7 nucleotides matching TRBD1. The V segment lost 6 bases and the J segment 3 bases; nucleotides outside the gene matches: 5. The CDR3 spans 13 residues. Germline-derived CDR1 and CDR2 are KGHSH and LQKENI. The CDR3 is CASSQGQIYEQYF. The CDR3 region has the DNA TGTGCCAGCTCGCAGGGACAGATCTACGAGCAGTACTTC.

The CDR3 sequence is CASSPYAGQGEQYF. For the CDR3, the DNA is TGTGCCAGCAGTCCCTACGCAGGGCAAGGCGAGCAGTACTTC. The chain is built from TRBV27 and TRBJ2-7, with D possibly TRBD1 on 5 matching bases. The ends were cut back, 5 bases at V and 6 bases at J, with 17 bases in the middle. Germline CDR1 reads MNHEY; CDR2 reads SMNVEV (reference sequence). The CDR3 covers 14 residues.